The 25 T cell receptor beta chains below were found in one sample sequenced in a study of regulatory T cells in long-lasting Graves disease. The time point: newly diagnosed GD, antithyroid drugs for less than 3 months. The TCR library was made from RNA extracted from PBMCs. Relying on iRepertoire HTBI primers and Arm-PCR of CDR3 regions, the team built TCR beta libraries. TCRdb re-called the multiplex PCR reads through MiXCR, storing one row per CDR3 protein. Among about 620,000 distinct CDR3 sequences listed, 16% were seen once. These data were likewise used in another study, on T cells in Graves' hyperthyroidism and ophthalmopathy.

The input for sequencing was peripheral blood mononuclear cells (PBMCs), taken at new diagnosis, from a patient treated with antithyroid drugs. These receptors all stem from a woman in her twenties or thirties with Graves disease.

This clonotype was counted a few times. The chain is built from TRBV11-3 and TRBJ2-1, with TRBD2 identical over 13 bases. With 5 bases clipped from V and 8 bases from J, the junction kept 6 bases outside the gene matches. Germline V gene data show CDR1 as SGHNT and CDR2 as YENEEA. The CDR3 has 15 residues. The DNA of the CDR3 is TGTGCCAGCAGCGAAGGACTAGCGGGAGAAGATGAGCAGTTCTTC. It is translated as CASSEGLAGEDEQFF.

This clonotype was recorded at least ten times. CDR3: CASIQGIQETQYF. CDR3 DNA sequence: TGTGCCAGCATACAGGGGATCCAAGAGACCCAGTACTTC. The rearrangement uses TRBV7-2 and TRBJ2-5; 7 nucleotides match TRBD1. Trimming cost V 7 bases and J 1 base; bases outside gene matches: 3. CDR3 size: 13 residues. Germline values: CDR1 SGHTA, CDR2 FQGNSA.

This clonotype was seen many times. The CDR3: CASSLRGGNTEAFF. The CDR3 DNA sequence: TGTGCCAGCAGCTTACGAGGTGGGAACACTGAAGCTTTCTTT. This sequence joins TRBV12-3 or TRBV12-4 and TRBJ1-1; unclear D gene. CDR3 length: 14 residues. Trimming pared 6 bases from V and 1 base from J, leaving 12 bases between.

The gene calls are TRBV10-3 and TRBJ2-7; 10 nucleotides line up with TRBD1. Trimming at V came to 4 bases and at J to 4 bases, leaving 7 bases not matched to a gene. Per the germline V gene, CDR1 is ENHRY and CDR2 is SYGVKD. The length of the CDR3 is 15 residues. The CDR3 DNA reads TGTGCCATCAGTGCTTGGACAGGGGGTAAATACGAGCAGTACTTC. This encodes CAISAWTGGKYEQYF.

This clonotype was picked up many times. As DNA, the CDR3 is TGTGCCAGCAGCCTAGGGACAGGGGGGGAGCAGTACTTC. It yields the protein CASSLGTGGEQYF. The genes are TRBV11-2 and TRBJ2-7; 11 bases agree with TRBD1. The CDR3 has 13 residues. The V gene end was trimmed by 5 bases and the J gene end by 7 bases; junction bases not matched to a gene: 4. Germline V lookup: CDR1 SGHAT, CDR2 FQNNGV. The whole variable domain, remainder taken from reference TRBV11-2 and TRBJ2-7, is EAGVAQSPRYKIIEKRQSVAFWCNPISGHATLYWYQQILGQGPKLLIQFQNNGVVDDSQLPKDRFSAERLKGVDSTLKIQPAKLEDSAVYLCASSLGTGGEQYFGPGTRLTVT.

This clonotype was counted between two and nine times. The V call is TRBV9, the J call TRBJ1-1; no definite D call. Deletions cut 0 bases from V and 7 bases from J, with 10 bases between. CDR1 and CDR2 (germline): SGDLS, YYNGEE. The CDR3 totals 13 residues. The CDR3 bases are TGTGCCAGCAGCGTAGAGGGCATGGATGAAGCTTTCTTT. Residues: CASSVEGMDEAFF.

In this sample, this clonotype turned up a few times. The rearrangement links TRBV27 to TRBJ1-2; no definite D call. The CDR3 contains 17 residues. Trimming pared 3 bases from V and 2 bases from J, leaving 19 bases between. Looked up from germline, CDR1 is MNHEY and CDR2 is SMNVEV (reference sequence). The CDR3 DNA reads as TGTGCCAGCAGTTTCTTCGGAGGAGGAGGTCTAAACTATGGCTACACCTTC. Amino acids: CASSFFGGGGLNYGYTF.

DNA for the CDR3: TGTGCCAGCAGAACGGACCCGGGGACCGGGGAGCTGTTTTTT. Translated: CASRTDPGTGELFF. This chain uses TRBV5-4 with TRBJ2-2, with D maybe TRBD2 (5 bases). Germline values: CDR1 SGHNT, CDR2 YYREEE (reference sequence). Trimming pared 5 bases from V and 5 bases from J, leaving 13 bases between. CDR3 length: 14 residues.

There are many counts of this clonotype. The J gene is TRBJ1-1, the V gene TRBV7-2; D is perhaps TRBD1 (5 bases). The CDR3 totals 17 residues. V dropped 5 bases and J dropped 4 bases, with 23 bases sitting between them. Germline loops: CDR1 SGHTA, CDR2 FQGNSA. The CDR3 region is CASSRYVPGRSFTEAFF. The CDR3 region has the DNA TGTGCCAGCAGCCGATATGTCCCGGGACGGTCATTCACTGAAGCTTTCTTT. The full variable domain, rest sourced from reference TRBV7-2 and TRBJ1-1, is GAGVSQSPSNKVTEKGKDVELRCDPISGHTALYWYRQSLGQGLEFLIYFQGNSAPDKSGLPSDRFSAERTGGSVSTLTIQRTQQEDSAVYLCASSRYVPGRSFTEAFFGQGTRLTVV.

This clonotype was picked up one time. Compared with germline, one end of the junction differs, possibly owing to a read error. The V call is TRBV7-3, the J call TRBJ1-1; weak D call: TRBD1 (6 bases). This CDR3 is built from 12 residues. The germline gives CDR1 SGHTA, CDR2 FQGTGA. DNA for the CDR3: TGTGCCAGCAGCAATCCAGGGGCTCCCCCCCTTTTT. Translating it yields CASSNPGAPPLF.

This clonotype was seen more than once but under ten times. This may arise from a read error, as a much more abundant clone is one base away. This chain joins TRBV7-8 and TRBJ1-4; D gene uncertain. The CDR3 consists of 15 residues. CDR1 is SGHVS and CDR2 is FQNEAQ in the germline V gene. CDR3 amino acids: CACSSAGRPNEKLFF. CDR3 DNA: TGTGCCTGCAGCTCCGCGGGGAGGCCTAATGAAAAACTGTTTTTT.

V is TRBV29-1 and J is TRBJ1-2, with unresolved D. V was shortened by 8 bases and J by 4 bases, with 8 bases between the two germline ends. Germline-derived CDR1 and CDR2 are SQVTM and ANQGSEA. The CDR3 spans 10 residues. This CDR3 reads CSILGYGYTF. As DNA, the CDR3 is TGCAGCATTTTGGGCTATGGCTACACCTTC.

V usage is TRBV7-2 and J usage is TRBJ1-2, with D perhaps matching TRBD1 (5 bases). The CDR3 is made up of 13 amino acids. CDR1 is SGHTA, CDR2 FQGNSA, per germline. V was pared by 3 bases and J by 7 bases, with 12 bases between. In DNA form, the CDR3 reads TGTGCCAGCAGCTTGCCTCAGGGACGTGGCTACACCTTC. As protein: CASSLPQGRGYTF.

This clonotype was picked up many times. The V and J genes are TRBV28 and TRBJ2-3; unclear D gene. Trimming cost V 5 bases and J 4 bases, with 19 bases left between them. The germline CDR1 and CDR2 sequences are MDHEN and SYDVKM. The CDR3 is made up of 16 amino acids. CDR3 sequence (DNA): TGTGCCAGCAGTCCCCCCCCTCCTGACAACCCAGATACGCAGTATTTT. Amino acids: CASSPPPPDNPDTQYF.

The J gene is TRBJ2-7, the V gene TRBV18; weak D call: TRBD2 (6 bases). CDR3 length: 15 amino acids. Per germline, CDR1 KGHSH and CDR2 LQKENI. V was trimmed by 0 bases and J by 3 bases, leaving 12 bases between them. In DNA, the CDR3 is TGTGCCAGCTCACCACCGGCTAGCGTCAGCTACGAGCAGTACTTC. This codes for CASSPPASVSYEQYF.

V usage is TRBV7-9 and J usage is TRBJ2-1; the D gene could be TRBD1 or TRBD2 (5 bases each). The CDR3 covers 17 residues. Germline V lookup: CDR1 SEHNR, CDR2 FQNEAQ (reference sequence). V was shortened by 5 bases and J by 6 bases, with 23 bases between the two germline ends. The DNA of the CDR3 is TGTGCCAGCAGCCCCCCGGCCAACGGGGCGAGGGGCAATGAGCAGTTCTTC. Protein: CASSPPANGARGNEQFF.

This clonotype was seen only a few times. The chain employs TRBV28 and TRBJ2-1; 15 bases agree with TRBD2. Germline values: CDR1 MDHEN, CDR2 SYDVKM. Trimming at V came to 10 bases and at J to 6 bases, leaving 7 bases not matched to a gene. The CDR3 spans 15 residues. CDR3 protein: CATGLAGGIPNEQFF. Here the CDR3 DNA reads TGTGCCACTGGACTAGCGGGAGGGATACCCAATGAGCAGTTCTTC.

The chain's CDR3 is CASSFRENEKLFF. CDR3 sequence (DNA): TGTGCCAGCAGTTTCCGGGAGAATGAAAAACTGTTTTTT. This chain links TRBV27 with TRBJ1-4, with D hard to call. CDR3 length: 13 residues. The germline V gene encodes CDR1 MNHEY and CDR2 SMNVEV (reference sequence). Trimming pared 3 bases from V and 5 bases from J, leaving 7 bases between. Full variable domain (remainder filled in from reference TRBV27 and TRBJ1-4): EAQVTQNPRYLITVTGKKLTVTCSQNMNHEYMSWYRQDPGLGLRQIYYSMNVEVTDKGDVPEGYKVSRKEKRNFPLILESPSPNQTSLYFCASSFRENEKLFFGSGTQLSVL.

This clonotype was seen many times. The chain is built from TRBV28 and TRBJ1-1; no definite D call. Germline V gene lookup returns CDR1 MDHEN and CDR2 SYDVKM. CDR3 length: 15 residues. V lost 2 bases, J lost 10 bases, and 20 bases lay in between. This CDR3 reads CASSLRFLDQGSAFF. The DNA of the CDR3 is TGTGCCAGCAGTTTAAGGTTTCTGGACCAAGGCTCAGCTTTCTTT.

This clonotype has at least ten counts. The V call is TRBV3-1, the J call TRBJ1-5, with D hard to call. The CDR3 consists of 13 residues. The V gene's germline CDR1 is LGHDT and CDR2 YNNKEL (reference sequence). The V gene lost 5 bases and the J gene lost 4 bases, with 9 bases spanning the gap. CDR3 DNA: TGTGCCAGCAGCTGGACGGAGAATCAGCCCCAGCATTTT. Translation: CASSWTENQPQHF.

CDR3 sequence (DNA): TGTGCCAGTAGTAAAACCGGGACAATCGGCTACACCTTC. The encoded protein is CASSKTGTIGYTF. This sequence joins TRBV19 and TRBJ1-2; D possibly corresponds to TRBD1 (6 bases). CDR1 is LNHDA, CDR2 SQIVND, per germline (reference sequence). This CDR3 has 13 residues. The ends were cut back, 4 bases at V and 8 bases at J, with 14 bases in the middle.

This clonotype was counted only a few times. Possible read error: a much larger clone is one base away. V gene TRBV12-3 or TRBV12-4 combines with J gene TRBJ1-2; TRBD1 is a possible D gene (6 bases). The CDR3 spans 14 residues. The CDR3 region is CASSPGAQSYGHTF. The CDR3 DNA is TGTGCCAGCAGCCCGGGGGCACAAAGCTATGGCCACACCTTC.

CDR3 sequence: CASSTNLDRGDKTQYF. In nucleotides, the CDR3 is TGTGCCAGCAGCACTAACCTAGACAGAGGGGATAAGACCCAGTACTTC. This chain connects TRBV7-6 to TRBJ2-5, with D tentatively TRBD1 or TRBD2 (5 bases each). Trimming took off 5 bases at V and 6 bases at J, with 22 bases between the two ends. The CDR3 runs to 16 residues. Germline V gene data show CDR1 as SGHVS and CDR2 as FNYEAQ. The whole variable domain, remainder taken from reference TRBV7-6 and TRBJ2-5, is GAGVSQSPRYKVTKRGQDVALRCDPISGHVSLYWYRQALGQGPEFLTYFNYEAQQDKSGLPNDRFSAERPEGSISTLTIQRTEQRDSAMYRCASSTNLDRGDKTQYFGPGTRLLVL.

The chain links TRBV5-1 to TRBJ2-3; no firm D call. This CDR3 has 13 amino acids. Trimming shortened V by 4 bases and J by 5 bases, and 11 bases separated the two germline ends. The germline gives CDR1 SGHRS, CDR2 YFSETQ. CDR3 residues: CASSPFMGDTQYF. DNA for the CDR3: TGCGCCAGCAGCCCCTTTATGGGAGATACGCAGTATTTT.

The chain joins TRBV5-4 to TRBJ2-6; 9 bases align to TRBD1. The germline V gene encodes CDR1 SGHNT and CDR2 YYREEE (reference sequence). There are 18 residues in the CDR3. The V segment lost 4 bases and the J segment 4 bases; nucleotides outside the gene matches: 12. The CDR3 bases are TGTGCCAGCAGCCCCGGACAGGGGATCCTATCAGGGGCCAACGTCCTGACTTTC. Its protein is CASSPGQGILSGANVLTF. The whole variable domain, remainder taken from reference TRBV5-4 and TRBJ2-6, is ETGVTQSPTHLIKTRGQQVTLRCSSQSGHNTVSWYQQALGQGPQFIFQYYREEENGRGNFPPRFSGLQFPNYSSELNVNALELDDSALYLCASSPGQGILSGANVLTFGAGSRLTVL.